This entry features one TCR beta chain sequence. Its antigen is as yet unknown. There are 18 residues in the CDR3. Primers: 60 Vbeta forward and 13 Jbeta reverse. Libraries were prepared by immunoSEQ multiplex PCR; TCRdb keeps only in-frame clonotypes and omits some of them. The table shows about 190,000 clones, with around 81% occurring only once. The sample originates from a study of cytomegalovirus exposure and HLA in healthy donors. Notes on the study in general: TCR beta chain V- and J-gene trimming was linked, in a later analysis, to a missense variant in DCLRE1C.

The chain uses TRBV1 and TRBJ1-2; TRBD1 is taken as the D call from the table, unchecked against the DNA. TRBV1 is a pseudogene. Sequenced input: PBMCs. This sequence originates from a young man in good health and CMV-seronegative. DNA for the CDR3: TGCACCAGCAGCCAAGAAACGGGACAGAGGTCTCATTTCTATGGCTACACCTTC. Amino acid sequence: CTSSQETGQRSHFYGYTF.